Listed here are 6 T cell receptor beta chains from one sample, sequenced in a study of T cells in narcolepsy. The method was immunoSEQ multiplex PCR; TCRdb's version includes in-frame clones alone and lacks a portion of them. In the table there are tens of thousands of clones, about three quarters of which are singletons. Sequencing was performed on CD45RA- memory CD4+ T cells from PBMCs. These TCRs come from a human donor with narcolepsy.

This clone was recorded a few times. The chain is built from TRBV11-3 and TRBJ2-1, with D perhaps TRBD2 (6 bases). Germline V lookup: CDR1 SGHNT, CDR2 YENEEA. Trimming stripped 3 bases from V and 2 bases from J, with 8 bases between. This CDR3 is built from 14 residues. In nucleotides, the CDR3 is TGTGCCAGCAGCTTCGGGGGTCCCTACAATGAGCAGTTCTTC. Its protein product is CASSFGGPYNEQFF.

A single count supports this clone. The rearrangement uses TRBV30 and TRBJ1-4, with D perhaps TRBD1 (6 bases). CDR1 and CDR2 (germline): GTSNPN, SVGIG (reference sequence). The V end was cut by 4 bases, the J end by 6 bases, with 21 bases between. The CDR3 sequence is 16 residues long. Here the CDR3 DNA reads TGTGCCTGGAATACTGGGGGGGCGTTCATTGATGAAAAACTGTTTTTT. Encoded protein: CAWNTGGAFIDEKLFF.

This chain joins TRBV5-6 and TRBJ2-1; TRBD2 matches at 10 bases. J gave up 9 bases and V 3 bases, and 18 bases lay outside the gene matches. Germline loops: CDR1 SGHDT, CDR2 YYEEEE. The CDR3 length is 18 residues. The CDR3 sequence is CASSSTLTRAGGLSEQFF. CDR3 nucleotide sequence: TGTGCCAGCAGCTCTACCCTGACTAGAGCGGGGGGGCTTTCTGAGCAGTTCTTC. Full variable domain (outside the CDR3, taken from reference TRBV5-6 and TRBJ2-1): DAGVTQSPTHLIKTRGQQVTLRCSPKSGHDTVSWYQQALGQGPQFIFQYYEEEERQRGNFPDRFSGHQFPNYSSELNVNALLLGDSALYLCASSSTLTRAGGLSEQFFGPGTRLTVL.

This clone occurred a few times. This chain links TRBV2 with TRBJ1-1; possible D gene TRBD1, 6 bases. The CDR3 is made up of 14 amino acids. Per the germline V gene, CDR1 is SNHLY and CDR2 is FYNNEI. V lost 2 bases, J lost 1 base, and 8 bases lay in between. The DNA for the CDR3 is TGTGCCAGCAGTGAAAGGACAGAGAACACTGAAGCTTTCTTT. Translated: CASSERTENTEAFF.

The chain carries TRBV6-1 and TRBJ2-1, with 9 nucleotides matching TRBD2. Trimming removed 0 bases from V and 2 bases from J; junction bases left unmatched: 2. The CDR3 loop spans 16 amino acids. Germline V gene data show CDR1 as MNHNS and CDR2 as SASEGT. The CDR3 spells CASSEAASGAYNEQFF. As DNA, the CDR3 is TGTGCCAGCAGTGAAGCGGCTAGCGGGGCCTACAATGAGCAGTTCTTC.

This clone has more than one count but fewer than ten. The chain links TRBV4-2 to TRBJ1-4; D remains unclear. The V and J ends lost 1 base and 4 bases respectively, with 7 bases between them. CDR1 LGHNA and CDR2 YNFKEQ come from the germline V gene. This CDR3 has 14 amino acids. CDR3 protein: CASSQGRSNEKLFF. The CDR3 coding sequence is TGTGCCAGCAGCCAAGGACGGAGTAATGAAAAACTGTTTTTT.